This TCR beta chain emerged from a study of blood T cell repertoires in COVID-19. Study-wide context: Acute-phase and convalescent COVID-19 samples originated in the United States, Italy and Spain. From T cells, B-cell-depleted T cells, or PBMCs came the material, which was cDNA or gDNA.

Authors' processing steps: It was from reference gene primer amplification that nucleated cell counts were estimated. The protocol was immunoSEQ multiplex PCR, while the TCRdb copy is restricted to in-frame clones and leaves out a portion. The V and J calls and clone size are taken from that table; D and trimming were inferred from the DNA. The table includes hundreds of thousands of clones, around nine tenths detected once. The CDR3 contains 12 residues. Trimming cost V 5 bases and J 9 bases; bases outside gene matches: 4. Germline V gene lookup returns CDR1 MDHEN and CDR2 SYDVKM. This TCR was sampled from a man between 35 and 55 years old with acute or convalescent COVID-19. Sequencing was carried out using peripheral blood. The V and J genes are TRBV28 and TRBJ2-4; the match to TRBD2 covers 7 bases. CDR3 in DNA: TGTGCCAGCAGTGCGGGGGTCGGCATTCAGTACTTC. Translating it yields CASSAGVGIQYF.